This T cell receptor beta chain comes out of a study of T cells after yellow fever vaccination. Study information: Low-cell-number fractions underwent preparation using SMART-Seq v4 Ultra Low Input. Study-level findings and limits: Once the booster was given, most primary-vaccination clones reappeared, at over 95% for CD4 and 88% for CD8. Repertoires obtained by FACS sorting could include abundant clonotypes that entered as contaminants from the bulk population. Weaker overall, the secondary response nonetheless peaked faster (day 5 versus 15).

There are 15 residues in the CDR3. The V end lost 1 base, the J end lost 3 bases, and 13 bases lay between the germline ends. Germline CDR1 and CDR2: SGHTA and FQGNSA. Comment on this clonotype: The target antigen is unknown.

TCRdb re-analysed the 5' RACE reads in MiXCR, keeping a single row per CDR3 protein. The sample yields hundreds of thousands of distinct CDR3 sequences, approximately 12% seen once. V gene TRBV7-2 combines with J gene TRBJ2-7; D is unclear. The source was CD4+ T cells sorted from PBMCs, collected 15 days after the yellow fever booster vaccination. The sequence derives from a man aged 18-30 years who received the YFV17D yellow fever vaccine. The DNA of the CDR3 is TGTGCCAGCAGCTTAGGGACCCATTGGGGCTACGAGCAGTACTTC. It translates to CASSLGTHWGYEQYF.